The 18 T cell receptor beta chains given below trace back to one sample, sequenced in a study of T-cell reconstitution after alpha-beta-depleted transplantation in children. Unique molecular identifiers were used in preparing the TCRbeta library. TCRdb used MiXCR to reprocess the PCR reads, holding one entry per CDR3 protein. The sample has roughly 590,000 distinct CDR3 sequences, 16% seen once; the top ten hold approximately 1.1%. The source material was PBMCs from the stem cell graft donor, sampled from the stem cell graft. The receptor source for this set is a human donor who donated a stem cell graft to a child with acute myeloid leukemia.

This rearrangement joins TRBV7-3 to TRBJ2-1; D possibly corresponds to TRBD2 (7 bases). Between the trimmed V and J ends, which lost 5 bases and 9 bases, there was a span of 17 bases. The V gene's germline CDR1 is SGHTA and CDR2 FQGTGA. CDR3 length: 14 residues. In nucleotides, the CDR3 is TGTGCCAGCAGCCAAGAGGGGGGGAACGGTGAGCAGTTCTTC. It translates to CASSQEGGNGEQFF. The whole variable domain, remainder taken from reference TRBV7-3 and TRBJ2-1, is GAGVSQTPSNKVTEKGKYVELRCDPISGHTALYWYRQSLGQGPEFLIYFQGTGAADDSGLPNDRFFAVRPEGSVSTLKIQRTERGDSAVYLCASSQEGGNGEQFFGPGTRLTVL.

This sequence joins TRBV27 and TRBJ2-2, with TRBD1 identical over 9 bases. This CDR3 has 14 residues. V lost 5 bases to trimming and J lost 7 bases; unmatched junction nucleotides: 5. Germline CDR1 reads MNHEY; CDR2 reads SMNVEV (reference sequence). The CDR3 reads CASSPGTGIGELFF. CDR3 DNA sequence: TGTGCCAGCAGTCCCGGGACAGGGATCGGGGAGCTGTTTTTT.

The chain combines TRBV7-2 with TRBJ2-5; tentatively, D is TRBD2 (6 bases). The CDR3 covers 14 residues. CDR1 and CDR2 (germline): SGHTA, FQGNSA. The germline V and J ends were trimmed by 3 bases and 2 bases, with 10 bases remaining between them. The CDR3 protein is CASSFTSIQETQYF. The CDR3 nucleotides are TGTGCCAGCAGCTTTACTAGCATACAAGAGACCCAGTACTTC. The variable domain in full, completed from reference TRBV7-2 and TRBJ2-5, reads GAGVSQSPSNKVTEKGKDVELRCDPISGHTALYWYRQSLGQGLEFLIYFQGNSAPDKSGLPSDRFSAERTGGSVSTLTIQRTQQEDSAVYLCASSFTSIQETQYFGPGTRLLVL.

This clonotype was found a few times. This chain uses TRBV7-2 with TRBJ2-5; D unclear. The V end lost 2 bases, the J end lost 2 bases, and 12 bases lay between the germline ends. CDR3 length: 15 residues. CDR1 is SGHTA, CDR2 FQGNSA, per germline. The CDR3 nucleotides are TGTGCCAGCAGCTTACCTGGACGTATACAAGAGACCCAGTACTTC. Amino acids: CASSLPGRIQETQYF.

This clonotype was observed many times. CDR3 sequence (DNA): TGCGCCAGCAGCTTTGAACAGGTTTGGGACACTGAAGCTTTCTTT. It translates to CASSFEQVWDTEAFF. This chain uses TRBV5-1 with TRBJ1-1; D is possibly TRBD1 (5 bases). Germline V gene lookup returns CDR1 SGHRS and CDR2 YFSETQ. This CDR3 has 15 amino acids. The ends were cut back, 2 bases at V and 3 bases at J, with 14 bases in the middle.

The chain carries TRBV4-2 and TRBJ2-2; the D gene is possibly TRBD1 (6 bases). CDR1 LGHNA and CDR2 YNFKEQ come from the germline V gene. V was pared by 3 bases and J by 3 bases, with 11 bases between. The length of the CDR3 is 15 residues. The CDR3 bases are TGTGCCAGCAGCCAGTCAACAGGGCACACCGGGGAGCTGTTTTTT. The encoded protein is CASSQSTGHTGELFF.

This clonotype was observed at least ten times. This chain joins TRBV4-3 and TRBJ2-7; D not resolved. The CDR3 sequence is 14 residues long. Germline lookup yields CDR1 LGHNA and CDR2 YSLEER. V shed 1 base and J shed 0 bases, with 7 bases lying between them. CDR3 nucleotide sequence: TGCGCCAGCAGCCAAGGCACGGACTCCTACGAGCAGTACTTC. Encoded protein: CASSQGTDSYEQYF.

This sequence joins TRBV28 and TRBJ2-1; 7 bases are shared with TRBD1. V lost 4 bases and J lost 0; bases outside the gene matches: 9. The CDR3 loop spans 17 amino acids. Looked up from germline, CDR1 is MDHEN and CDR2 is SYDVKM. This chain's CDR3 is CASSSPLRDSSYNEQFF. CDR3 DNA: TGTGCCAGCAGTTCCCCCCTCCGGGACAGCTCCTACAATGAGCAGTTCTTC.

The table lists this clonotype with many counts. This chain joins TRBV29-1 and TRBJ2-7; D may correspond to TRBD1 or TRBD2 (5 bases each). CDR1 SQVTM and CDR2 ANQGSEA come from the germline V gene. The CDR3 sequence is 12 residues long. Trimming stripped 7 bases from V and 5 bases from J, with 15 bases between. The CDR3 DNA reads TGCAGCGCCAAGGGACGAGCCGACGAGCAGTACTTC. This gives the protein CSAKGRADEQYF.

Concerning this clonotype: Just one base apart from a much larger clone, this may be a read error. The CDR3 sequence: CASIDPAGGQETQYF. In DNA form, the CDR3 reads TGTGCCAGCATTGATCCAGCGGGTGGGCAAGAGACCCAGTACTTC. The rearrangement links TRBV2 to TRBJ2-5, with D possibly TRBD2 on 6 matching bases. Trimming took 7 bases from V and 2 from J, leaving 17 bases between them. The CDR3 runs to 15 residues. The V gene's germline CDR1 is SNHLY and CDR2 FYNNEI.

This clonotype was found a few times. The chain links TRBV12-3 or TRBV12-4 to TRBJ1-5, with D possibly being TRBD1 (5 bases). V was trimmed by 7 bases and J by 11 bases, leaving 18 bases between them. This CDR3 spans 13 amino acids. CDR3: CASTEGRATAQHF. CDR3 nucleotides: TGTGCCAGCACCGAGGGGAGAGCAACGGCCCAGCATTTT.

This chain joins TRBV5-1 and TRBJ1-2, with 7 nucleotides matching TRBD1. The germline gives CDR1 SGHRS, CDR2 YFSETQ. There are 15 residues in the CDR3. J was trimmed by 2 bases and V by 0 bases; bases with no gene match: 4. CDR3 residues: CASSLGRGPNYGYTF. The CDR3, as DNA: TGCGCCAGCAGCTTGGGTAGGGGGCCAAACTATGGCTACACCTTC.

The rearrangement joins TRBV21-1 to TRBJ2-5; the D call TRBD1 from the table was never checked on the DNA. TRBV21-1 is tagged as a pseudogene. The CDR3 covers 14 residues. The CDR3 loop reads CASRTGPLQETQYF. The DNA for the CDR3 is TGTGCCAGCAGGACAGGCCCCCTCCAAGAGACCCAGTACTTC.

This clonotype appeared a few times. V and J are TRBV6-5 and TRBJ2-7, with TRBD2 identical over 7 bases. Looked up from germline, CDR1 is MNHEY and CDR2 is SVGAGI. This CDR3 is 15 amino acids long. V dropped 2 bases and J dropped 4; count of bases not matched to a gene: 8. The CDR3 nucleotides are TGTGCCAGCAGTTACACCTACTGGGAGGGATACGAGCAGTACTTC. Translation: CASSYTYWEGYEQYF.

This clonotype was seen only a few times. The CDR3: CASSLGSGGGSQHF. CDR3 DNA sequence: TGTGCCAGCAGCTTAGGGTCAGGAGGGGGCTCACAGCATTTT. The rearrangement uses TRBV7-9 and TRBJ1-5, with 7 bases identical to TRBD1. V trimming: 1 base; J trimming: 13 bases; junction bases outside the gene matches: 10. The CDR3 sequence is 14 residues long. Germline CDR1 and CDR2: SEHNR and FQNEAQ (reference sequence).

This clonotype was recorded many times. V and J are TRBV29-1 and TRBJ2-5; D remains ambiguous. The germline V gene encodes CDR1 SQVTM and CDR2 ANQGSEA. V was cut by 1 base and J by 1 base, with 7 bases left in between. This CDR3 region has 13 residues. The CDR3 reads CSVEGKSQETQYF. The DNA of the CDR3 is TGCAGCGTTGAAGGGAAAAGCCAAGAGACCCAGTACTTC.

This clonotype was recorded a few times. The chain has TRBV20-1 and TRBJ2-1, with D possibly matching TRBD2 (7 bases). The V gene lost 0 bases and the J gene lost 4 bases, with 13 bases spanning the gap. CDR1 DFQATT and CDR2 SNEGSKA come from the germline V gene (reference sequence). The CDR3 contains 15 residues. CDR3 sequence reads: CSARDGGAAYNEQFF. The DNA of the CDR3 is TGCAGTGCTAGAGATGGGGGGGCCGCATACAATGAGCAGTTCTTC.

In regard to this clonotype: This may be a read error: a much more frequent sequence differs by one nucleotide. No conserved phenylalanine or tryptophan is present at the end of the CDR3, so a read error is the likely explanation. The chain recombines TRBV29-1 with TRBJ1-1, with D unresolved. With 4 bases removed from V and 1 base from J, the gap between germline ends came to 7 bases. The CDR3 has 12 residues. Germline lookup yields CDR1 SQVTM and CDR2 ANQGSEA. CDR3 DNA sequence: TGCAGCGTTGTCGGAGCGAACACTGAAGCTTTCATT. As protein: CSVVGANTEAFI.